Presented here are 16 T cell receptor beta chains from one specimen sequenced in a study of CD8+ T cells in alopecia areata. Extracted from the samples, RNA was reverse transcribed into cDNA to serve as the sequencing template. The data were produced by immunoSEQ multiplex PCR, yet TCRdb's version contains in-frame clones alone and is incomplete. The sample lists about 100,000 clones, roughly 60% occurring once. Sequencing was done on a sample of CD8+ T cells sorted from blood. The source of these receptors is a human donor in good health.

The gene calls are TRBV1 and TRBJ2-7; TRBD2, the D gene given by the table, was not confirmed from the DNA. TRBV1 is reported as a pseudogene. This CDR3 comprises 17 residues. The CDR3 coding sequence is TGCACCAGCAGCCAAGAAACTAGCGGGGGGTCTGCCTACGAGCAGTACTTC. Residues: CTSSQETSGGSAYEQYF.

This clone was counted between two and nine times. The chain links TRBV27 to TRBJ1-2; TRBD1 is a possible D gene (6 bases). V was cut by 7 bases and J by 8 bases, with 11 bases left in between. This CDR3 comprises 11 residues. CDR1 and CDR2 from the germline V gene are MNHEY and SMNVEV (reference sequence). The CDR3 coding sequence is TGTGCCAGCAAGGGGGGACGGGGCTACACCTTC. As protein: CASKGGRGYTF.

The V and J genes are TRBV15 and TRBJ1-6, with unresolved D. The V end lost 6 bases, the J end lost 0 bases, and 9 bases lay between the germline ends. Germline assignment: CDR1 LNHNV and CDR2 YYDKDF (reference sequence). The CDR3 length is 15 residues. The CDR3 protein is CATSGRSSYNSPLHF. The CDR3 DNA follows: TGTGCCACCAGTGGCCGGAGCTCCTATAATTCACCCCTCCACTTT.

This chain uses TRBV4-3 with TRBJ2-7, with no clear D. Trimming cost V 0 bases and J 2 bases, with 8 bases left between them. The germline CDR1 and CDR2 sequences are LGHNA and YSLEER. The CDR3 covers 14 residues. CDR3 sequence reads: CASSQDRSAYEQYF. As DNA, the CDR3 is TGCGCCAGCAGCCAAGATAGGAGTGCCTACGAGCAGTACTTC.

The rearrangement joins TRBV9 to TRBJ2-1, with D maybe TRBD2 (6 bases). The V gene lost 0 bases and the J gene lost 6 bases, with 7 bases spanning the gap. The CDR3 is 13 residues long. Germline-derived CDR1 and CDR2 are SGDLS and YYNGEE. In DNA, the CDR3 is TGTGCCAGCAGCGTAGCAGCGGGCAATGAGCAGTTCTTC. It specifies CASSVAAGNEQFF.

This chain connects TRBV10-3 to TRBJ2-3; D ambiguous. The CDR3 has 13 amino acids. Trimming pared 0 bases from V and 4 bases from J, leaving 5 bases between. Germline CDR1 reads ENHRY; CDR2 reads SYGVKD. CDR3 residues: CAISESDPDTQYF. The CDR3 DNA is TGTGCCATCAGTGAGTCGGATCCAGATACGCAGTATTTT.

J is TRBJ2-7 and V is TRBV15; 8 nucleotides match TRBD1. Germline CDR1 is LNHNV and CDR2 is YYDKDF (reference sequence). Trimming cost V 5 bases and J 3 bases; bases outside gene matches: 6. This CDR3 contains 14 residues. The CDR3 reads CATSDWTGSYEQYF. DNA of the CDR3: TGTGCCACCAGCGACTGGACAGGGAGCTACGAGCAGTACTTC. The full variable domain, its missing parts supplied by reference TRBV15 and TRBJ2-7, is DAMVIQNPRYQVTQFGKPVTLSCSQTLNHNVMYWYQQKSSQAPKLLFHYYDKDFNNEADTPDNFQSRRPNTSFCFLDIRSPGLGDTAMYLCATSDWTGSYEQYFGPGTRLTVT.

A note on this clone: In the same sample, other DNA sequences code for this CDR3. The genes are TRBV7-9 and TRBJ1-5; D gene uncertain. Germline V CDR1 and CDR2: SEHNR, FQNEAQ (reference sequence). The CDR3 has 14 residues. The V end was cut by 5 bases, the J end by 0 bases, with 8 bases between. The CDR3 reads CASSLGNSNQPQHF. The CDR3 region has the DNA TGTGCCAGCAGCCTCGGGAATAGCAATCAGCCCCAGCATTTT. The whole variable domain, filled in from reference TRBV7-9 and TRBJ1-5, reads DTGVSQNPRHKITKRGQNVTFRCDPISEHNRLYWYRQTLGQGPEFLTYFQNEAQLEKSRLLSDRFSAERPKGSFSTLEIQRTEQGDSAMYLCASSLGNSNQPQHFGDGTRLSIL.

The chain recombines TRBV2 with TRBJ1-3; 9 bases align to TRBD1. V lost 4 bases and J lost 0; bases outside the gene matches: 4. Germline CDR1 SNHLY, CDR2 FYNNEI. The CDR3 runs to 16 residues. CDR3 bases: TGTGCCAGCAGTGGGGACAGGGCCCACTCTGGAAACACCATATATTTT. It encodes CASSGDRAHSGNTIYF.

This clone was seen more than once but under ten times. The sample carries other DNA sequences with the same CDR3. DNA for the CDR3: TGTGCCAGCAGCTCCCACAGGGGCCAAGAGACCCAGTACTTC. Its protein is CASSSHRGQETQYF. This chain joins TRBV7-8 and TRBJ2-5; TRBD1 matches 7 bases. J lost 1 base, V lost 4 bases, and 3 bases had no gene match. CDR1 is SGHVS and CDR2 is FQNEAQ in the germline V gene. The length of the CDR3 is 14 residues.

The gene calls are TRBV13 and TRBJ2-5; D unresolved. Germline values: CDR1 PRHDT, CDR2 FYEKMQ (reference sequence). The CDR3 loop spans 11 amino acids. Trimming shortened V by 4 bases and J by 4 bases, and 4 bases separated the two germline ends. The CDR3 DNA is TGTGCCAGCAGCTCCTCAGAGACCCAGTACTTC. It encodes CASSSSETQYF.

This chain connects TRBV28 to TRBJ2-7, with TRBD1 matching 8 bases. From germline, CDR1 is MDHEN and CDR2 SYDVKM. With V trimmed by 4 bases and J by 3 bases, 5 bases remained unmatched. The CDR3 contains 14 residues. The CDR3 region has the DNA TGTGCCAGCAGTTCAGGACAGGGTTACTACGAGCAGTACTTC. The encoded protein is CASSSGQGYYEQYF.

This clone turned up a few times. CDR3 in amino acids: CAWSVSTTSTDTQYF. CDR3 bases: TGTGCCTGGAGTGTATCGACAACTAGCACAGATACGCAGTATTTT. The chain employs TRBV30 and TRBJ2-3; D is unclear. With 0 bases removed from V and 0 bases from J, the gap between germline ends came to 10 bases. Germline CDR1 GTSNPN, CDR2 SVGIG (reference sequence). The CDR3 contains 15 residues.

This clone was counted a single time. V and J are TRBV29-1 and TRBJ1-1, with a tentative D call TRBD1 (6 bases). V was trimmed by 6 bases and J by 1 base, leaving 15 bases between them. CDR1 and CDR2 (germline): SQVTM, ANQGSEA. The CDR3 is 14 amino acids. CDR3 region: CSVWGRGANTEAFF. DNA for the CDR3: TGCAGCGTCTGGGGTAGGGGGGCGAACACTGAAGCTTTCTTT.

This clone was observed a few times. V gene TRBV13 combines with J gene TRBJ1-5; D not resolved. The V gene lost 0 bases and the J gene lost 2 bases, with 11 bases spanning the gap. The length of the CDR3 is 16 residues. The germline V gene has CDR1 PRHDT and CDR2 FYEKMQ (reference sequence). The DNA for the CDR3 is TGTGCCAGCAGCTTAGGCAGTAGCTGGGGCAATCAGCCCCAGCATTTT. This translates into CASSLGSSWGNQPQHF.

The chain carries TRBV27 and TRBJ1-2; 7 bases are shared with TRBD1. This CDR3 spans 15 amino acids. Germline CDR1 MNHEY, CDR2 SMNVEV (reference sequence). V shed 0 bases and J 2 bases; nucleotides not matched to a gene: 3. The CDR3 reads CASSLSGTANYGYTF. The CDR3 DNA reads TGTGCCAGCAGTTTATCCGGGACAGCCAACTATGGCTACACCTTC.